This T cell receptor (beta chain) was sequenced in a study of T cell repertoires in cytomegalovirus infection. Overall study: Carrying CMV and the relevant HLA type showed in public TCR beta signatures. General study findings and limits: The ex vivo response was dominated by HLA-C-restricted CMV-specific TCR beta clonotypes. Cumulative frequency (of public TCR beta family members) identified carriers of CMV plus the relevant HLA.

TCRdb itself ran the reads through MiXCR, one entry per CDR3 protein. The sample has 100,000 to 150,000 distinct CDR3 sequences, about 31% seen once. The CDR3 extends over 14 amino acids. Germline CDR1 is SGHVT and CDR2 is SQSDAQ. With 5 bases clipped from V and 10 bases from J, the junction kept 6 bases outside the gene matches. Points on this clonotype: What it binds is not known.

Material: CD8+ T cells from cultured PBMCs, obtained from culture after CMV antigen stimulation. The origin of this receptor is a human donor in good health (CMV status not recorded). Some clones in this sample may be carry-over from other donors' samples. The gene calls are TRBV7-4 and TRBJ1-6; 9 bases map to TRBD1. This CDR3 reads CASSPTGGRSPLHF. The CDR3 nucleotides are TGTGCCAGCAGCCCAACAGGGGGCCGGTCACCCCTCCACTTT.